Shown below are 7 T cell receptor beta chains from a single sample sequenced in a study of T cells in Graves' hyperthyroidism and ophthalmopathy. Amplification of TCR beta CDR3 regions used RNA as the template. With the HTBI primer set, the TCR CDR3 went through a first round of RT-PCR. TCRdb fed the multiplex PCR reads into MiXCR, producing one record per CDR3 protein. The sample lists some 400,000 distinct CDR3 sequences, about 13% occurring once. Sequencing was performed on blood. The receptors derive from a man aged 30 to 39 with Graves' hyperthyroidism that later progressed to Graves' ophthalmopathy.

Points on this clonotype: This may be a read error: a much more frequent sequence differs by one nucleotide. Because the CDR3 is missing its conserved closing phenylalanine or tryptophan, this is likely a read error. The chain has TRBV28 and TRBJ1-6; 8 bases agree with TRBD1. J lost 4 bases, V lost 5 bases, and 4 bases had no gene match. The germline CDR1 and CDR2 sequences are MDHEN and SYDVKM. The length of the CDR3 is 15 residues. The chain's CDR3 is CASSQDREYNSPLHL. CDR3 nucleotides: TGTGCCAGCAGTCAGGACAGGGAATATAATTCACCCCTCCACCTT.

This clonotype has a handful of counts. J is TRBJ2-7 and V is TRBV27, with D unclear. The CDR3 totals 12 residues. Germline V gene lookup returns CDR1 MNHEY and CDR2 SMNVEV (reference sequence). The germline V and J ends were trimmed by 6 bases and 2 bases, with 8 bases remaining between them. The DNA of the CDR3 is TGTGCCAGCAGAGGGTTGCCCTACGAGCAGTACTTC. It encodes CASRGLPYEQYF.

This clonotype was detected many times. V is TRBV14 and J is TRBJ1-1, with 8 nucleotides matching TRBD1. Germline loops: CDR1 SGHDN, CDR2 FVKESK. Trimming removed 2 bases from V and 3 bases from J; junction bases left unmatched: 8. There are 16 residues in the CDR3. CDR3 loop: CASSQTDRGAYTEAFF. Here the CDR3 DNA reads TGTGCCAGCAGCCAAACCGACAGGGGCGCGTACACTGAAGCTTTCTTT.

DNA of the CDR3: TGCGCCAGCAGCTTGGCCCGGCCAGGGACAGAGACCCAGTACTTC. Protein sequence: CASSLARPGTETQYF. This rearrangement joins TRBV5-1 to TRBJ2-5, with D perhaps being TRBD1 or TRBD2 (5 bases each). Trimming removed 0 bases from V and 4 bases from J, with 13 bases in between. Germline values: CDR1 SGHRS, CDR2 YFSETQ. The CDR3 length is 15 residues.

This clonotype was observed at least ten times. This chain connects TRBV6-1 to TRBJ1-5; a weak D match, TRBD1 (5 bases). Germline V gives CDR1 MNHNS, CDR2 SASEGT. V was clipped by 5 bases and J by 0 bases, with 23 bases between them. This CDR3 is 19 amino acids long. CDR3 protein: CASSQLFLTGTNSNQPQHF. The CDR3 nucleotides read TGTGCCAGCAGTCAACTATTCTTGACCGGGACTAATAGCAATCAGCCCCAGCATTTT.

V gene TRBV6-1 combines with J gene TRBJ1-2; D remains ambiguous. The CDR3 covers 13 residues. Germline CDR1 and CDR2: MNHNS and SASEGT. Trimming shortened V by 6 bases and J by 9 bases, and 17 bases separated the two germline ends. The CDR3 reads CASRNGRPFSYTF. The CDR3 region has the DNA TGTGCCAGCAGAAACGGGAGGCCCTTTAGCTACACCTTC.

This clonotype has only a few counts. This chain uses TRBV11-3 with TRBJ1-2, with 8 nucleotides matching TRBD1. Germline CDR1 is SGHNT and CDR2 is YENEEA. The J segment lost 0 bases and the V segment lost 5 bases, leaving 8 bases of the junction unmatched. This CDR3 has 16 residues. For the CDR3, the DNA is TGTGCCAGCAGCCCTCCGGGACAGGAGACTAACTATGGCTACACCTTC. It is translated as CASSPPGQETNYGYTF.